This T cell receptor (beta chain) was observed in a study of blood T cells in healthy people across ages. This clonotype was seen only once. Aged roughly 6 to 90, donors were systemically healthy Caucasians from Russia. A second about 6 to 11 cycle PCR used barcoded and J-beta primers. MiXCR was run by TCRdb on the 5' RACE reads, yielding one entry per CDR3 protein. Of 1.5 million or so distinct CDR3 sequences listed, about 40% were seen once; the top ten hold under 8%. The CDR3 length is 15 residues. The germline CDR1 and CDR2 sequences are MGHRA and YSYEKL. V lost 4 bases, J lost 6 bases, and 8 bases stayed unmatched.

The sequencing input was blood. The TCR sequence derives from a woman between 18 and 29 years old in good health. The gene calls are TRBV4-1 and TRBJ2-1, with 8 bases identical to TRBD1. CDR3: CASSPRRTGSNEQFF. CDR3 bases: TGCGCCAGCAGCCCACGGCGGACAGGGAGCAATGAGCAGTTCTTC.